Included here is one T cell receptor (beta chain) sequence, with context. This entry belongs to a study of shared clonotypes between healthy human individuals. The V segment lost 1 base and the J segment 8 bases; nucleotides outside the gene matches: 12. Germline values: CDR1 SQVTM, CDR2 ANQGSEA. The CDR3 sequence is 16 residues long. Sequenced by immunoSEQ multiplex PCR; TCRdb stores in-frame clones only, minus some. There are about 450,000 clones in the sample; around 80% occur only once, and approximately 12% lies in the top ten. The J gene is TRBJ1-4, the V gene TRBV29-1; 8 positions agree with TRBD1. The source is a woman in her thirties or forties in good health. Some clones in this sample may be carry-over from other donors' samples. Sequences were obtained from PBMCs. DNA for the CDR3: TGCAGCGTTGAAGGGGAGGAGACAGGGGCCGTCGAAAAACTGTTTTTT. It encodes CSVEGEETGAVEKLFF.